A single sample is the source of the 21 T cell receptor beta chains below, sequenced in a study of cytotoxic CD8 clonotypes in ibrutinib-treated CLL. The protocol was immunoSEQ multiplex PCR, while the TCRdb copy is restricted to in-frame clones and leaves out a portion. The sample consists of approximately 92,000 clones, around 77% of them appearing once. The source was PBMCs, collected after 24 months of ibrutinib treatment. The receptor source for this set is a human donor with chronic lymphocytic leukemia.

The chain links TRBV27 to TRBJ2-3; the D gene is possibly TRBD2 (6 bases). V was pared by 6 bases and J by 4 bases, with 17 bases between. The germline gives CDR1 MNHEY, CDR2 SMNVEV (reference sequence). This CDR3 has 15 amino acids. CDR3 amino acids: CASRRGDPSADTQYF. CDR3 nucleotides: TGTGCCAGCAGAAGAGGGGACCCTAGCGCAGATACGCAGTATTTT.

This chain uses TRBV4-1 with TRBJ1-1; possibly TRBD1 for D (5 bases). The germline gives CDR1 MGHRA, CDR2 YSYEKL. The CDR3 is made up of 15 amino acids. Trimming took off 1 base at V and 7 bases at J, with 16 bases between the two ends. CDR3 region: CASSQALQGHFEAFF. The CDR3 bases are TGCGCCAGCAGCCAAGCTTTGCAGGGCCATTTTGAAGCTTTCTTT.

The chain links TRBV28 to TRBJ1-2; TRBD1 matches 7 bases. CDR1 and CDR2 from the germline V gene are MDHEN and SYDVKM. The ends lost 7 bases at V and 8 bases at J; junction bases unmatched: 10. The CDR3 totals 13 residues. The CDR3 bases are TGTGCCAGCACCTCTTACAGGGGTCAAGGCTACACCTTC. It translates to CASTSYRGQGYTF.

The rearrangement joins TRBV6-6 to TRBJ2-2; D may correspond to TRBD1 or TRBD2 (5 bases each). Germline assignment: CDR1 MNHNY and CDR2 SVGAGI (reference sequence). V was clipped by 6 bases and J by 6 bases, with 14 bases between them. The CDR3 contains 14 residues. As DNA, the CDR3 is TGTGCCAGCAGCCCCGGGACGGGCGCCGGGGAGCTGTTTTTT. This sequence encodes CASSPGTGAGELFF.

V and J are TRBV27 and TRBJ2-2; 7 bases are a match to TRBD1. CDR3 size: 18 residues. CDR1 MNHEY and CDR2 SMNVEV come from the germline V gene (reference sequence). V lost 4 bases and J lost 3; bases outside the gene matches: 14. As DNA, the CDR3 is TGTGCCAGCAGTTCTTTCGACCCTCTAGACAGGGACACCGGGGAGCTGTTTTTT. Its translation is CASSSFDPLDRDTGELFF.

J is TRBJ1-1 and V is TRBV6-4; D gene uncertain. With 6 bases removed from V and 1 base from J, the gap between germline ends came to 9 bases. Germline lookup yields CDR1 MRHNA and CDR2 SNTAGT. The CDR3 sequence is 13 residues long. The CDR3 bases are TGTGCCAGCAGCCCACAAGGGAACACTGAAGCTTTCTTT. Its protein product is CASSPQGNTEAFF.

The chain couples TRBV2 to TRBJ2-3; 10 nucleotides line up with TRBD2. The germline V gene encodes CDR1 SNHLY and CDR2 FYNNEI. The CDR3 contains 18 residues. V trimming: 4 bases; J trimming: 0 bases; junction bases outside the gene matches: 10. The CDR3 region is CASSGIAGGPSSTDTQYF. The CDR3, as DNA: TGTGCCAGCAGTGGGATAGCGGGGGGCCCCAGTAGCACAGATACGCAGTATTTT. Combining the CDR3 with reference TRBV2 and TRBJ2-3 gives the whole variable domain EPEVTQTPSHQVTQMGQEVILRCVPISNHLYFYWYRQILGQKVEFLVSFYNNEISEKSEIFDDQFSVERPDGSNFTLKIRSTKLEDSAMYFCASSGIAGGPSSTDTQYFGPGTRLTVL.

For this clone: Given a far larger clone just one base away, this is likely a sequencing read error. This chain uses TRBV9 with TRBJ2-1, with a possible D match to TRBD2 (7 bases). Looked up from germline, CDR1 is SGDLS and CDR2 is YYNGEE. Trimming shortened V by 4 bases and J by 10 bases, and 21 bases separated the two germline ends. The CDR3 has 15 amino acids. The CDR3 nucleotides are TGTGCCAGCAGCCCAGGAGGGGGGGCGATAGAAGAGCAGTTCTTC. It codes for CASSPGGGAIEEQFF.

V is TRBV18 and J is TRBJ2-2; tentatively, D is TRBD1 or TRBD2 (6 bases each). V shed 2 bases and J shed 6 bases, with 13 bases lying between them. This CDR3 is 15 amino acids long. Germline CDR1 and CDR2: KGHSH and LQKENI. The CDR3, as DNA: TGTGCCAGCTCACCATACGGGGGCCCAGCCGGGGAGCTGTTTTTT. The encoded protein is CASSPYGGPAGELFF.

The chain joins TRBV6-1 to TRBJ1-1; D is uncertain. V lost 5 bases and J lost 0, with 10 bases in between. Germline loops: CDR1 MNHNS, CDR2 SASEGT. This CDR3 has 14 residues. CDR3 protein: CASSFLAMNTEAFF. The CDR3 bases are TGTGCCAGCAGTTTCCTCGCCATGAACACTGAAGCTTTCTTT.

This clone showed up just a few times. The chain carries TRBV19 and TRBJ1-2; no clear D. The CDR3 runs to 15 residues. V was clipped by 4 bases and J by 0 bases, with 12 bases between them. CDR1 LNHDA and CDR2 SQIVND come from the germline V gene (reference sequence). The CDR3 nucleotides are TGTGCCAGTAGTACCGTCGGACGGACTAACTATGGCTACACCTTC. Translated, it gives CASSTVGRTNYGYTF.

The CDR3 DNA reads TGTGCCAGCAGCTTAGAAGGGCGCAATGAGCAGTTCTTC. It yields the protein CASSLEGRNEQFF. The gene calls are TRBV11-2 and TRBJ2-1; D remains unclear. There are 13 residues in the CDR3. The V gene's germline CDR1 is SGHAT and CDR2 FQNNGV. Deletions cut 0 bases from V and 6 bases from J, with 6 bases between.

This chain uses TRBV6-5 with TRBJ2-5; no clear D. The CDR3 sequence is 15 residues long. Germline assignment: CDR1 MNHEY and CDR2 SVGAGI. Trimming removed 2 bases at V and 2 bases at J, with 12 bases between. Here the CDR3 reads CASSYQRLRQETQYF. Here the CDR3 DNA reads TGTGCCAGCAGTTACCAGAGATTGCGGCAAGAGACCCAGTACTTC.

This clone showed up just once. This rearrangement joins TRBV6-5 to TRBJ1-1; 9 bases are a match to TRBD1. Germline V lookup: CDR1 MNHEY, CDR2 SVGAGI. Trimming cost V 4 bases and J 12 bases; bases outside gene matches: 18. This CDR3 is 16 amino acids long. The CDR3 sequence is CASSFAAPRGQGWTFF. CDR3 DNA sequence: TGTGCCAGCAGTTTCGCAGCCCCTCGGGGACAGGGTTGGACTTTCTTT.

This clone was seen a few times. The chain links TRBV10-1 to TRBJ1-1; D gene ambiguous. V lost 3 bases to trimming and J lost 0 bases, with 8 bases between them. The germline CDR1 and CDR2 sequences are WNHNN and SYGVQD (reference sequence). There are 14 residues in the CDR3. For the CDR3, the DNA is TGCGCCAGCAGTGAAGGTCGGATGAACACTGAAGCTTTCTTT. This codes for CASSEGRMNTEAFF.

The V gene is TRBV19, the J gene TRBJ1-3; D not certain. Trimming shortened V by 5 bases and J by 4 bases, and 15 bases separated the two germline ends. In germline, CDR1 is LNHDA, CDR2 SQIVND (reference sequence). CDR3 size: 15 residues. In DNA form, the CDR3 reads TGTGCCAGTAGTGCCGGACGCGGCTTCGGAAACACCATATATTTT. This codes for CASSAGRGFGNTIYF.

The rearrangement uses TRBV5-3 and TRBJ1-2, with 8 bases lining up with TRBD1. TRBV5-3 is sorted into the ORF group, with uncertain function. With 8 bases clipped from V and 0 bases from J, the junction kept 6 bases outside the gene matches. The length of the CDR3 is 14 residues. The CDR3 region is CASSPGQANYGYTF. Written as DNA, the CDR3 is TGTGCCAGCAGCCCGGGACAGGCTAACTATGGCTACACCTTC.

The chain joins TRBV27 to TRBJ1-2; 7 nucleotides agree with TRBD1. Germline CDR1 is MNHEY and CDR2 is SMNVEV (reference sequence). V was pared by 4 bases and J by 1 base, with 6 bases of the junction left unmatched. The CDR3 sequence is 15 residues long. The CDR3, as DNA: TGTGCCAGCAGTTCGGGGACAGAGGTTAACTATGGCTACACCTTC. Protein product: CASSSGTEVNYGYTF.

The chain uses TRBV15 and TRBJ2-7; 10 bases fit TRBD2. The V and J ends lost 7 bases and 3 bases, in that order; junction bases with no gene match: 9. The CDR3 is 15 amino acids. CDR1 LNHNV and CDR2 YYDKDF come from the germline V gene (reference sequence). The DNA for the CDR3 is TGTGCCACCAAAAAAGTCGGACTAGCGGACTACGAGCAGTACTTC. It is translated as CATKKVGLADYEQYF.

The V gene is TRBV6-1, the J gene TRBJ2-4, with unresolved D. The CDR3 sequence is 15 residues long. The V end was cut by 8 bases, the J end by 0 bases, with 14 bases between. Germline assignment: CDR1 MNHNS and CDR2 SASEGT. The CDR3 protein is CASRSPGLAKNIQYF. The DNA for the CDR3 is TGTGCCAGCCGGAGCCCGGGCTTAGCCAAAAACATTCAGTACTTC.

This clone was observed a few times. This rearrangement joins TRBV10-3 to TRBJ2-7; 8 nucleotides align to TRBD1. Germline CDR1 and CDR2: ENHRY and SYGVKD. The CDR3 runs to 13 residues. V shed 9 bases, J shed 0 bases, and the junction held 4 bases outside the gene matches. The CDR3 sequence: CAIAGTGSYEQYF. In nucleotides, the CDR3 is TGTGCCATTGCCGGGACAGGCTCCTACGAGCAGTACTTC.